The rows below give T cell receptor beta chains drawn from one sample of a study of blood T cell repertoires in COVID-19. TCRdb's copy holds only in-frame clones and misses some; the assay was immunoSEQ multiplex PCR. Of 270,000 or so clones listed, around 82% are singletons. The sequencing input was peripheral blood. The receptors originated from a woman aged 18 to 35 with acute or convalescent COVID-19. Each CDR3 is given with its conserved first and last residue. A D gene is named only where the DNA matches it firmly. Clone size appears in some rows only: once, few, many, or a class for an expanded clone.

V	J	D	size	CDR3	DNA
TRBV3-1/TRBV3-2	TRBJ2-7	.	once	CASGSYEQYF	TGTGCCAGTGGGAGTTACGAGCAGTACTTC
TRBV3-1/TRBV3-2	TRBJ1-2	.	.	CASSHTERVWYGYTF	TGTGCCAGCAGCCATACCGAGAGGGTTTGGTATGGCTACACCTTC
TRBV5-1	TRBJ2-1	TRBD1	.	CASSLLTSDRGWNEQFF	TGCGCCAGCAGCTTGCTAACCTCGGACAGGGGATGGAATGAGCAGTTCTTC
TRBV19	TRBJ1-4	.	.	CASSPLGGLNEKLFF	TGTGCCAGTTCCCCTTTGGGAGGGTTAAATGAAAAACTGTTTTTT
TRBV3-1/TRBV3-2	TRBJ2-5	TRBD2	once	CASSQTAGGGETQYF	TGTGCCAGCAGCCAAACTGCGGGAGGGGGGGAGACCCAGTACTTC
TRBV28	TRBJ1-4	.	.	CASTESGFGNEKLFF	TGTGCCAGCACCGAATCGGGTTTCGGTAATGAAAAACTGTTTTTT
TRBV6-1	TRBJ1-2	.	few	CASSEGRGAAYGYTF	TGTGCCAGCAGTGAAGGTAGGGGCGCGGCCTATGGCTACACCTTC
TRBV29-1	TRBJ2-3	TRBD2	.	CSVTLRGRAPDTQYF	TGCAGCGTTACACTGCGCGGGAGGGCCCCAGATACGCAGTATTTT
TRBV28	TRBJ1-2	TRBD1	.	CASSSQGSGYTF	TGTGCCAGCAGTTCACAGGGGTCTGGCTACACCTTC
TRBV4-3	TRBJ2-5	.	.	CASSQGSRAAGETQYF	TGCGCCAGCAGCCAAGGGTCCAGGGCCGCGGGGGAGACCCAGTACTTC
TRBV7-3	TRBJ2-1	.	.	CASSLGRSNEQFF	TGTGCCAGCAGCTTAGGTCGGAGCAATGAGCAGTTCTTC
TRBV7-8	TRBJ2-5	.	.	CASATWGRVRTETQYF	TGTGCCAGCGCTACATGGGGCAGGGTGAGGACGGAGACCCAGTACTTC
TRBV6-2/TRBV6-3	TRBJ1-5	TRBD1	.	CASSRGTVAYSNQPQHF	TGTGCCAGCAGCCGCGGGACAGTTGCTTATAGCAATCAGCCCCAGCATTTT
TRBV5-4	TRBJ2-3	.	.	CASSLGDSGDTQYF	TGTGCCAGCAGCTTGGGGGACAGCGGGGATACGCAGTATTTT
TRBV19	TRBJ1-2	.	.	CASSMRGRSYGYTF	TGTGCCAGTAGTATGCGGGGCCGATCCTATGGCTACACCTTC
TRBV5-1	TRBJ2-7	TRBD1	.	CASSPGQASSYEQYF	TGCGCCAGCAGCCCGGGACAGGCGAGCTCCTACGAGCAGTACTTC
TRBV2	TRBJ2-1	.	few	CASILSLSYNEQFF	TGTGCCAGCATATTGAGTCTTTCCTACAATGAGCAGTTCTTC
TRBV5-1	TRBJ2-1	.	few	CASSTGTYYNEQFF	TGCGCCAGCAGCACCGGGACTTACTACAATGAGCAGTTCTTC
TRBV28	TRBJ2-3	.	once	CASSLYGSVADTQYF	TGTGCCAGCAGTTTATACGGGAGCGTCGCAGATACGCAGTATTTT
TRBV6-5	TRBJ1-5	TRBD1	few	CASSQGQMNQPQHF	TGTGCCAGCAGCCAGGGACAGATGAATCAGCCCCAGCATTTT
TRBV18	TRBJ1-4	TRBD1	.	CASSPGTGREKLFF	TGTGCCAGCTCACCGGGGACAGGGCGTGAAAAACTGTTTTTT
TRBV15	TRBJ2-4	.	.	CATLLAGAKNIQYF	TGTGCCACTTTATTGGCGGGAGCCAAAAACATTCAGTACTTC